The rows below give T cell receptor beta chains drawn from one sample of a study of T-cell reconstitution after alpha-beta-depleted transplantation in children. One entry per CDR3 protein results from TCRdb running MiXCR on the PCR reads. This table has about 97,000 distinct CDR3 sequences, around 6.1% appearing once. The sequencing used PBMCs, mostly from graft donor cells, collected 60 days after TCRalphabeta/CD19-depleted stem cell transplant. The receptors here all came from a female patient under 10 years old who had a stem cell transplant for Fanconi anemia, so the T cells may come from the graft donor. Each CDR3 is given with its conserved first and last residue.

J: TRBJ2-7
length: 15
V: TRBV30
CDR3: CAWSVLPGAGYEQYF

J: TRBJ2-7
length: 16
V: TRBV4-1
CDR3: CASSQEPGTKIVEQYF

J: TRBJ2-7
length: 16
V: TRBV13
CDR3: CASSASGVAGLYEQYF

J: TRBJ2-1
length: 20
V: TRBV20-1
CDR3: CTTNWAHGLAGEISFNEQFF

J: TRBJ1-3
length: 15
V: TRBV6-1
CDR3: CASSEAGQRRNTIYF

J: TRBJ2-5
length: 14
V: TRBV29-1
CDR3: CSVSGGTGKETQYF

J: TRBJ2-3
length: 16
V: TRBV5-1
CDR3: CASRIYRDGYTDTQYF

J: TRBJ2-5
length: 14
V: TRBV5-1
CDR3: CASSLRQPQETQYF

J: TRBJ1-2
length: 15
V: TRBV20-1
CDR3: CSARPTGTDYYGYTF

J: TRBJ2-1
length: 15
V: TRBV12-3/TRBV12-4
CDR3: CASSLGASGAHEQFF

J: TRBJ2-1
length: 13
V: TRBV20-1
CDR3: CSGYETRNGDQFF

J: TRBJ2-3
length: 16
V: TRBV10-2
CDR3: CASSEFTSGSTDTQYF

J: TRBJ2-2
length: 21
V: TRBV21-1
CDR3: CASSENGAYQKTSGDTGELFF

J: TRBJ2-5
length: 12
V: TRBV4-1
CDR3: CASSHGQSTQYF

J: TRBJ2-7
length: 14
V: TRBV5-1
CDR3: CASSPASGRNEQYF

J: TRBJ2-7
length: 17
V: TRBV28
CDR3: CATPLRLAGKLTYEQYF

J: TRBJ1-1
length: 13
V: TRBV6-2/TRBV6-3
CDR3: CASRDRGDTEAFF

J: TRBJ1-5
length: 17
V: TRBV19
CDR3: CASSIFVGQGRNQPQHF

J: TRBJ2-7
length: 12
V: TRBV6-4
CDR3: CASSPNIGEQYF

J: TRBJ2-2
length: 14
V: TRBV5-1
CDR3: CASKAGGYTGELFF

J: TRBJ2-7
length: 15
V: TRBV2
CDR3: CASRFTGTGVYEQYF

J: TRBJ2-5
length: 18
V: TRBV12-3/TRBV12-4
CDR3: CTSSLRVGPGQGAGTQYF

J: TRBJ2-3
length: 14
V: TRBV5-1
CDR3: CASSLVTLTDTQYF

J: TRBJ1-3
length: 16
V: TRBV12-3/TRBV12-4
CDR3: CASSLVPGISGNTIYF

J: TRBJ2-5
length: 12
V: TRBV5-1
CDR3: CASSRTEETQYF

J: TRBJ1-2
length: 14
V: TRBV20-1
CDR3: CSAREARDSYGYTF

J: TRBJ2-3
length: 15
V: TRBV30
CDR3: CAWNPPGRNTDTQYF

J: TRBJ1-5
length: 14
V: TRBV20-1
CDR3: CSARGNRYNQPQHF

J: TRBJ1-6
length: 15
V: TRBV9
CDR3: CASSALTGGNSPLHF